Sequencing of this T cell receptor (beta chain) was carried out in a study of CD8+ T cells in alopecia areata. Study information: Twice daily, treated patients received 5 to 10 mg of oral tofacitinib. Once tofacitinib had been taken for 6 to 18 months, 6 months off drug followed. The investigators scored severity in treated patients by the percentage of affected scalp area. Whole-study findings and limits: The study found TCR sharing across patients less clear than in mice, possibly for HLA reasons.

Described treatment: oral pan-JAK inhibitor, 5-10 mg twice daily. Of note for this clone: Its antigen is undetermined. Other DNA sequences in this specimen translate into the identical CDR3.

Trimming took off 0 bases at V and 10 bases at J, with 7 bases between the two ends. The germline CDR1 and CDR2 sequences are DFQATT and SNEGSKA (reference sequence). The CDR3 spans 11 residues. Following extraction, RNA underwent reverse transcription to cDNA, which served as the sequencing template. The data were produced by immunoSEQ multiplex PCR, yet TCRdb's version contains in-frame clones alone and is incomplete. The repertoire has 150,000 to 250,000 clones, 58% of them found once; the top ten carry roughly 5%. The V call is TRBV20-1, the J call TRBJ2-1; D call uncertain. Sample: CD4+ T cells sorted from blood, taken at week 24, from a patient treated with tofacitinib. The clonotype was recovered from a human donor with alopecia areata. CDR3 nucleotide sequence: TGCAGTGCTAGAGATTTGAACGAGCAGTTCTTC. Encoded protein: CSARDLNEQFF.